This TCR beta chain was documented in a study of early stage breast cancer tumors. For the study at large: Of around 15 invasive breast tumors, about a dozen were hormone receptor-positive, HER2-negative. Study-wide points: Most shared enriched TCRB sequences were commonly generated ones.

Normal breast often needed about 85-310 mg of tissue for enough DNA. TCRdb keeps only in-frame clones here, not all; method: immunoSEQ multiplex PCR. Of 11,000 to 15,000 clones listed, 65% to 85% are singletons. About this clone itself: Its target is unknown.

Germline CDR1 SEHNR, CDR2 FQNEAQ (reference sequence). V shed 9 bases and J shed 2 bases, with 8 bases lying between them. The CDR3 covers 13 residues. Sequenced sample: normal breast tissue next to the tumor. This sequence was found in a person in their thirties with breast cancer. This sequence joins TRBV7-9 and TRBJ2-6; D not resolved. The DNA for the CDR3 is TGTGCCAGTAGTACCCCTGGGGCCAACGTCCTGACTTTC. Translated: CASSTPGANVLTF.